The 8 T cell receptor beta chains in this list originate from one sample, sequenced in a study of technical replicates of blood from several donors. The protocol was immunoSEQ multiplex PCR, while the TCRdb copy is restricted to in-frame clones and leaves out a portion. The sample includes 55,000 to 65,000 clones, 75% to 90% of them seen just once. The specimen was PBMCs. Receptors were obtained from a human donor in good health. Some clones in this sample may be carry-over from other donors' samples.

The chain recombines TRBV28 with TRBJ1-5, with 7 bases aligning to TRBD1. Germline V gene lookup returns CDR1 MDHEN and CDR2 SYDVKM. The trim removed 2 bases at V and 4 bases at J, leaving 5 bases unmatched. The CDR3 length is 15 residues. CDR3 coding DNA: TGTGCCAGCAGTTTACCGACAGGGACAAATCAGCCCCAGCATTTT. Its protein product is CASSLPTGTNQPQHF. The whole variable domain, filled in from reference TRBV28 and TRBJ1-5, reads DVKVTQSSRYLVKRTGEKVFLECVQDMDHENMFWYRQDPGLGLRLIYFSYDVKMKEKGDIPEGYSVSREKKERFSLILESASTNQTSMYLCASSLPTGTNQPQHFGDGTRLSIL.

The V call is TRBV5-1, the J call TRBJ2-2; 8 positions agree with TRBD2. CDR1 and CDR2 from the germline V gene are SGHRS and YFSETQ. The V segment lost 4 bases and the J segment 1 base; nucleotides outside the gene matches: 3. The CDR3 contains 15 residues. The CDR3 region has the DNA TGCGCCAGCAGCGACAGCGGGGGGAACACCGGGGAGCTGTTTTTT. It is translated as CASSDSGGNTGELFF.

The rearrangement joins TRBV7-2 to TRBJ2-7; D remains unclear. There are 15 residues in the CDR3. CDR1 and CDR2 (germline): SGHTA, FQGNSA. The V end was cut by 5 bases, the J end by 4 bases, with 18 bases between. CDR3 region: CASSTPGIRGYEQYF. The CDR3 nucleotides read TGTGCCAGCAGCACTCCGGGTATCCGAGGTTACGAGCAGTACTTC.

The chain employs TRBV7-8 and TRBJ2-5; no reliable D call. The CDR3 sequence is 13 residues long. V lost 5 bases and J lost 5, with 12 bases in between. Germline CDR1 and CDR2: SGHVS and FQNEAQ. CDR3: CASSPPGRETQYF. The CDR3 DNA follows: TGTGCCAGCAGCCCGCCGGGTCGGGAGACCCAGTACTTC.

In DNA form, the CDR3 reads TGTGCCAGCCCTTTTCTTACGGACAGGGGGGGTGGCTACACCTTC. Translation: CASPFLTDRGGGYTF. The genes are TRBV7-9 and TRBJ1-2, with 10 nucleotides matching TRBD1. The CDR3 totals 15 residues. Per germline, CDR1 SEHNR and CDR2 FQNEAQ (reference sequence). V was pared by 8 bases and J by 7 bases, with 13 bases of the junction left unmatched.

The chain joins TRBV27 to TRBJ1-2; 8 nucleotides align to TRBD1. This CDR3 is built from 16 residues. Germline V lookup: CDR1 MNHEY, CDR2 SMNVEV (reference sequence). V dropped 2 bases and J dropped 1; count of bases not matched to a gene: 6. The CDR3 sequence is CASSLTGGQFNYGYTF. Here the CDR3 DNA reads TGTGCCAGCAGTTTAACAGGGGGACAATTTAACTATGGCTACACCTTC.

This clone was seen a handful of times. The chain employs TRBV11-1 and TRBJ2-7; a weak D match, TRBD2 (6 bases). V lost 3 bases and J lost 2, with 14 bases in between. Germline lookup yields CDR1 SGHAT and CDR2 FQDESV (reference sequence). CDR3 size: 15 residues. CDR3 DNA: TGTGCCAGCAGCTTGCACCGGGACTTCGCCTACGAGCAGTACTTC. It encodes CASSLHRDFAYEQYF.

V usage is TRBV6-1 and J usage is TRBJ2-7, with 10 nucleotides matching TRBD1. The germline CDR1 and CDR2 sequences are MNHNS and SASEGT. CDR3 length: 15 residues. The trim removed 6 bases at V and 0 bases at J, leaving 5 bases unmatched. CDR3: CASRKGQGSSYEQYF. For the CDR3, the DNA is TGTGCCAGCAGGAAGGGACAGGGGAGCTCCTACGAGCAGTACTTC.